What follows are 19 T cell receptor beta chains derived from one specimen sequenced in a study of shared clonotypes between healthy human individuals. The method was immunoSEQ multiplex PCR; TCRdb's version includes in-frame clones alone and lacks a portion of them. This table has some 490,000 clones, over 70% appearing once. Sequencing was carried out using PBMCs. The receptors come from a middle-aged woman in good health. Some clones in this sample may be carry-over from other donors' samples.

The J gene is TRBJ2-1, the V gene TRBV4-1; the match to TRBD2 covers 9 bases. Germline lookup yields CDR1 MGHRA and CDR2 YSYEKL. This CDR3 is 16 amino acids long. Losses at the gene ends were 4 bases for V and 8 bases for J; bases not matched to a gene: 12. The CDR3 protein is CASSPAPGGRAYEQFF. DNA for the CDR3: TGCGCCAGCAGCCCGGCCCCGGGCGGGAGGGCCTATGAGCAGTTCTTC.

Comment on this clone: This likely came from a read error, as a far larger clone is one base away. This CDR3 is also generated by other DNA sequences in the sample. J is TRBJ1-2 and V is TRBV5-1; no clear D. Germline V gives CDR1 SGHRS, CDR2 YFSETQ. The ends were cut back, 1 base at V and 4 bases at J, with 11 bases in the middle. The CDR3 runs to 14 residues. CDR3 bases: TGCGCCAGCAGCTTGACTGCGGAAAGCTATGGCTACACCTTC. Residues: CASSLTAESYGYTF.

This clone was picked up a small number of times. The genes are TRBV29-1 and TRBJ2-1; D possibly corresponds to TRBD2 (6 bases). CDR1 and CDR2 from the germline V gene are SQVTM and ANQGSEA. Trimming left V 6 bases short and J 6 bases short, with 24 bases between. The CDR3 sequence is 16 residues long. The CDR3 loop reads CSVGQGTGGVINEQFF. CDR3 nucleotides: TGCAGCGTGGGGCAGGGCACCGGAGGGGTAATCAATGAGCAGTTCTTC.

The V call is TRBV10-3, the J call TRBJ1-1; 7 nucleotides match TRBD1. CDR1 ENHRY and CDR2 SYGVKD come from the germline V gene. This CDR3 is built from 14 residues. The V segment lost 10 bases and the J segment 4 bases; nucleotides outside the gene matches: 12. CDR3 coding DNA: TGTGCCACCCTTCCTGACAGGGTTTTCACTGAAGCTTTCTTT. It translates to CATLPDRVFTEAFF.

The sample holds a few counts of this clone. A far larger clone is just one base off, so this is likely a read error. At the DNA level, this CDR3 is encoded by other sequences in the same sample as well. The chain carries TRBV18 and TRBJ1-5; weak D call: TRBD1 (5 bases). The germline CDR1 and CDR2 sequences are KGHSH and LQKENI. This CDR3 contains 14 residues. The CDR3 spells CASSPGNSNQPQHF. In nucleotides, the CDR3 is TGTGCCAGTTCACCAGGGAATAGCAATCAGCCCCAGCATTTT.

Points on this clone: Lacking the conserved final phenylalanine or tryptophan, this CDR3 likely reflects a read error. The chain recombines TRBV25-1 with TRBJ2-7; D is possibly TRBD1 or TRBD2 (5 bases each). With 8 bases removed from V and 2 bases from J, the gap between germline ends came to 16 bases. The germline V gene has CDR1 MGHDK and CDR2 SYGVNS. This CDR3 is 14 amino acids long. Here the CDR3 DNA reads TGTGCCAGCGGAGGATACCGGGACGCCTACGAGCAGTACCTC. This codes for CASGGYRDAYEQYL.

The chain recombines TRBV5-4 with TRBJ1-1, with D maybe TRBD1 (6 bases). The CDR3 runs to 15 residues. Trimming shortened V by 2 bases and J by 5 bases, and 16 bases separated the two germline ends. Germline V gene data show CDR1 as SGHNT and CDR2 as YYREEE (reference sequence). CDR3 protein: CASSLYRVSGTEAFF. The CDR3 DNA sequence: TGTGCCAGCAGCTTATACAGGGTATCAGGGACTGAAGCTTTCTTT.

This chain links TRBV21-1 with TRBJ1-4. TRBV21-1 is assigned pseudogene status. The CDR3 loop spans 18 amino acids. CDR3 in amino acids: CASSKRSGLNATNEKLFF. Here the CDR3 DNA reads TGTGCCAGCAGCAAAAGGTCTGGTCTCAATGCAACTAATGAAAAACTGTTTTTT.

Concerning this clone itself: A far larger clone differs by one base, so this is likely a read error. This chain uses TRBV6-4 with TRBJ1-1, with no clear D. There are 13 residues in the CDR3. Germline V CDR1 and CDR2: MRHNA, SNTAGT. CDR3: CASSDGENAEAFF. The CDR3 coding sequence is TGTGCCAGCAGTGACGGGGAGAACGCTGAAGCTTTCTTT.

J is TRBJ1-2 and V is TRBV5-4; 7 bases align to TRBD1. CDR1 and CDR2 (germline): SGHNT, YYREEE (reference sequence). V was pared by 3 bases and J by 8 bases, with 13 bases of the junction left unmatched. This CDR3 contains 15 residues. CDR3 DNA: TGTGCCAGCAGCTCCCGGGACAGCGCCTTGGAGGGCTACACCTTC. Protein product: CASSSRDSALEGYTF.

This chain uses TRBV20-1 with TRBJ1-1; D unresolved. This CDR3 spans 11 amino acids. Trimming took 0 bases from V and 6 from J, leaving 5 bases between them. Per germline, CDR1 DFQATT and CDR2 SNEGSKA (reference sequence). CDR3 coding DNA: TGCAGTGCTAGAGAAAGGCCTGAAGCTTTCTTT. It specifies CSARERPEAFF.

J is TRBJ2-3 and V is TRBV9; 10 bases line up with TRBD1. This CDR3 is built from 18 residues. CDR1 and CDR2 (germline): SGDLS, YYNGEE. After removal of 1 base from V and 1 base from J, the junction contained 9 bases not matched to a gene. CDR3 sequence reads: CASSVSAGQGFGTDTQYF. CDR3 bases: TGTGCCAGCAGCGTAAGTGCGGGACAGGGGTTCGGCACAGATACGCAGTATTTT.

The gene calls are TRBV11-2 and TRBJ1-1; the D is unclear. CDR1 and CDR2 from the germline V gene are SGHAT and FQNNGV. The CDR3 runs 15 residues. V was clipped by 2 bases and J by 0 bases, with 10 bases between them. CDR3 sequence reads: CASSLSPTVNTEAFF. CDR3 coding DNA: TGTGCCAGCAGCTTAAGCCCGACGGTGAACACTGAAGCTTTCTTT.

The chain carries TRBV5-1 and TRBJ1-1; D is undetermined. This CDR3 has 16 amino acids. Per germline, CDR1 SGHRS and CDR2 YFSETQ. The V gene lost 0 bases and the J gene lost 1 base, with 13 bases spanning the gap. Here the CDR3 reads CASSLVIGDKNTEAFF. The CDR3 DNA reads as TGCGCCAGCAGCTTGGTGATCGGGGATAAGAACACTGAAGCTTTCTTT. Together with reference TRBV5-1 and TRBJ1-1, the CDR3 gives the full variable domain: KAGVTQTPRYLIKTRGQQVTLSCSPISGHRSVSWYQQTPGQGLQFLFEYFSETQRNKGNFPGRFSGRQFSNSRSEMNVSTLELGDSALYLCASSLVIGDKNTEAFFGQGTRLTVV.

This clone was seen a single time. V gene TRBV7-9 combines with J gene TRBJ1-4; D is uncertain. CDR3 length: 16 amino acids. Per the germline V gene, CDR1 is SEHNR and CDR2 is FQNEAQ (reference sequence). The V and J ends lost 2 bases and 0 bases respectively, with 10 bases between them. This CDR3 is CASSLSLTATNEKLFF. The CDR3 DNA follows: TGTGCCAGCAGCTTATCCCTGACCGCAACTAATGAAAAACTGTTTTTT.

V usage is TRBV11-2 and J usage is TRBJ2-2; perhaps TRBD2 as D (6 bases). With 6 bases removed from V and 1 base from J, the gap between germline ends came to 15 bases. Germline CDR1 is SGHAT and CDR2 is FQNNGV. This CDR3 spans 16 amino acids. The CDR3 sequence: CASRNPGLRNTGELFF. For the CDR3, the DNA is TGTGCCAGCAGGAATCCGGGACTCAGGAACACCGGGGAGCTGTTTTTT.

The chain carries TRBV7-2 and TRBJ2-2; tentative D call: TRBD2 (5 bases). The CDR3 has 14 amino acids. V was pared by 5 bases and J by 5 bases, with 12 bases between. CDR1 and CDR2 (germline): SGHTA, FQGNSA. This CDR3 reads CASSQLVSTGELFF. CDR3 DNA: TGTGCCAGCAGCCAACTAGTATCGACCGGGGAGCTGTTTTTT. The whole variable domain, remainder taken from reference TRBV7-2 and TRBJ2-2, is GAGVSQSPSNKVTEKGKDVELRCDPISGHTALYWYRQSLGQGLEFLIYFQGNSAPDKSGLPSDRFSAERTGGSVSTLTIQRTQQEDSAVYLCASSQLVSTGELFFGEGSRLTVL.

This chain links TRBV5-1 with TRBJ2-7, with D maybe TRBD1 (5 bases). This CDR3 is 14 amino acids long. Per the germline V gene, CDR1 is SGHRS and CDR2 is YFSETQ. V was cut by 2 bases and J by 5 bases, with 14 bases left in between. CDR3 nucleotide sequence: TGCGCCAGCAGCTTTCAAGGGGCTCTAAACGAGCAGTACTTC. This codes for CASSFQGALNEQYF.

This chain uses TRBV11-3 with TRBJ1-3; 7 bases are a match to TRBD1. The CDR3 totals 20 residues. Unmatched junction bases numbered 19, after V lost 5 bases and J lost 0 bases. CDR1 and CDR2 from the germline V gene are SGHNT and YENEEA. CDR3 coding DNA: TGTGCCAGCAGCCAAACCAACCTCAACTTTGGGACAGCCTCTGGAAACACCATATATTTT. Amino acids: CASSQTNLNFGTASGNTIYF.